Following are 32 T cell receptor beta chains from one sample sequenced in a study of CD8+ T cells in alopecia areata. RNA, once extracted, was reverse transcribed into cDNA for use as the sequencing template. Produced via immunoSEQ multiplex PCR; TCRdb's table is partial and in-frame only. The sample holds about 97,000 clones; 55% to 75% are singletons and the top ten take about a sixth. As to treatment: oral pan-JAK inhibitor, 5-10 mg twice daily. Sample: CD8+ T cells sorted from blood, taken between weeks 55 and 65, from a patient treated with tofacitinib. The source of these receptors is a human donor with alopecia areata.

CDR3 in amino acids: CASEGAGDPEAFF. Here the CDR3 DNA reads TGTGCCAGCGAAGGGGCGGGGGATCCTGAAGCTTTCTTT. The chain joins TRBV7-8 to TRBJ1-1; possible D gene TRBD1, 5 bases. The V gene lost 8 bases and the J gene lost 6 bases, with 16 bases spanning the gap. The germline V gene has CDR1 SGHVS and CDR2 FQNEAQ. The CDR3 has 13 amino acids.

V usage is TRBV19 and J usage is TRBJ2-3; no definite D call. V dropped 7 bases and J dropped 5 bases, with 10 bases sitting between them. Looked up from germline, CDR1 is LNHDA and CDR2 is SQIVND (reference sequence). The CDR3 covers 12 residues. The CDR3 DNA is TGTGCCAGTACCAGTGGGTTAGATACGCAGTATTTT. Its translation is CASTSGLDTQYF.

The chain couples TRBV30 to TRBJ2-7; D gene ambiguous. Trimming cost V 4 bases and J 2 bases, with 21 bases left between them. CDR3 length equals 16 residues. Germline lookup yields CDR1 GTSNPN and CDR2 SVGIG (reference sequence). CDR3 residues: CAWTSEPGPLPYEQYF. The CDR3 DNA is TGTGCCTGGACCTCAGAACCGGGTCCCCTACCCTACGAGCAGTACTTC.

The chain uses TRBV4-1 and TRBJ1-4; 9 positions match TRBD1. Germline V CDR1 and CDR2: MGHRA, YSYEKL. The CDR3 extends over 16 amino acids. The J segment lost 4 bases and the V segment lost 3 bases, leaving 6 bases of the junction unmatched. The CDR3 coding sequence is TGCGCCAGCAGCCAGGTTTCGGACAGGGGTAATGAAAAACTGTTTTTT. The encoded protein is CASSQVSDRGNEKLFF.

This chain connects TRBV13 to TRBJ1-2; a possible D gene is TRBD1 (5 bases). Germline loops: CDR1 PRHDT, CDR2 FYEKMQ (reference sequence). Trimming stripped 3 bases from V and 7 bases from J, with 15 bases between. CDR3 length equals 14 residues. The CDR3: CASSFFRVVGGYTF. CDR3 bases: TGTGCCAGCAGCTTCTTCAGGGTGGTGGGTGGCTACACCTTC. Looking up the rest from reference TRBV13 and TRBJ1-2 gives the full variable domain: AAGVIQSPRHLIKEKRETATLKCYPIPRHDTVYWYQQGPGQDPQFLISFYEKMQSDKGSIPDRFSAQQFSDYHSELNMSSLELGDSALYFCASSFFRVVGGYTFGSGTRLTVV.

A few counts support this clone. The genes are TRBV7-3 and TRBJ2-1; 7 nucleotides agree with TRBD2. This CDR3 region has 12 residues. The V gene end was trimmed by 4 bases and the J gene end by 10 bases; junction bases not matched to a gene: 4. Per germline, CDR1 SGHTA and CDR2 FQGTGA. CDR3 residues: CASSSTSTEQFF. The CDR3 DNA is TGTGCCAGCAGCTCGACTAGCACAGAGCAGTTCTTC. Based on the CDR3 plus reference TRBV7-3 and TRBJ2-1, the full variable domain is GAGVSQTPSNKVTEKGKYVELRCDPISGHTALYWYRQSLGQGPEFLIYFQGTGAADDSGLPNDRFFAVRPEGSVSTLKIQRTERGDSAVYLCASSSTSTEQFFGPGTRLTVL.

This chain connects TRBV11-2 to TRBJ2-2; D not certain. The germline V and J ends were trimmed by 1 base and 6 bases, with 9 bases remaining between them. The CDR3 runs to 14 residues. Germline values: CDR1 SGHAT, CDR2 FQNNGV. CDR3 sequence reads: CASSLVGLPGELFF. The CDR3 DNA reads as TGTGCCAGCAGCTTAGTTGGGCTCCCCGGGGAGCTGTTTTTT.

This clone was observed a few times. In DNA, the CDR3 is TGCAGCGTTGATGCAGGGGTGAACAATGAGCAGTTCTTC. Translated: CSVDAGVNNEQFF. This chain connects TRBV29-1 to TRBJ2-1; TRBD1 might be the D (6 bases). V lost 3 bases to trimming and J lost 5 bases, with 11 bases between them. The CDR3 length is 13 residues. Germline V gene sequence: CDR1 SQVTM, CDR2 ANQGSEA.

The CDR3 DNA sequence: TGTGCCAGCAGTGAAGTCCCAGGTGGGTCACCCCTCCACTTT. Its translation: CASSEVPGGSPLHF. The rearrangement joins TRBV2 to TRBJ1-6, with no clear D. Trimming took 1 base from V and 10 from J, leaving 11 bases between them. The length of the CDR3 is 14 residues. Germline V gives CDR1 SNHLY, CDR2 FYNNEI.

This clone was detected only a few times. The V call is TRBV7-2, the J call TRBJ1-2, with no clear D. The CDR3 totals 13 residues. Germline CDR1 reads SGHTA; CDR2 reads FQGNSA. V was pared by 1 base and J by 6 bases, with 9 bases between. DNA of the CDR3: TGTGCCAGCAGCTTAGGGTTGGCCAATGGCTACACCTTC. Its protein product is CASSLGLANGYTF.

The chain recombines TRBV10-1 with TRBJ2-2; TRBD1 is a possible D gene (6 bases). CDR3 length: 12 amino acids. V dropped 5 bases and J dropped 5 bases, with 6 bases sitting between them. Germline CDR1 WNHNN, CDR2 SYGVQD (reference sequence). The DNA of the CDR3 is TGCGCCAGCAGTACAGGGACCGGGGAGCTGTTTTTT. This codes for CASSTGTGELFF.

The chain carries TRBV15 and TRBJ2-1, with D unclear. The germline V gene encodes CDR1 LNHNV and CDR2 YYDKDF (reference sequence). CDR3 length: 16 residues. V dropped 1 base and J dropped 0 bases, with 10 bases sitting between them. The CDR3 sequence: CATSRVGSPSYNEQFF. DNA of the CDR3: TGTGCCACCAGCAGAGTGGGCTCCCCCTCCTACAATGAGCAGTTCTTC.

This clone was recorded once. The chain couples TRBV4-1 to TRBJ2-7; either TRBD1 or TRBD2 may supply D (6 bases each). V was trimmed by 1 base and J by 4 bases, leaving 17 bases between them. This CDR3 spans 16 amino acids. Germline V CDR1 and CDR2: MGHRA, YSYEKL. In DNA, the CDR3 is TGCGCCAGCAGCCAAGTGGCCGGGGGCATTACTTACGAGCAGTACTTC. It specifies CASSQVAGGITYEQYF.

The CDR3 is CASSGTNEQFF. In DNA, the CDR3 is TGTGCCAGCAGTGGGACGAATGAGCAGTTCTTC. This rearrangement joins TRBV6-5 to TRBJ2-1, with D possibly called TRBD1 or TRBD2 (5 bases each). CDR1 MNHEY and CDR2 SVGAGI come from the germline V gene. Trimming pared 5 bases from V and 7 bases from J, leaving 6 bases between. The CDR3 extends over 11 amino acids.

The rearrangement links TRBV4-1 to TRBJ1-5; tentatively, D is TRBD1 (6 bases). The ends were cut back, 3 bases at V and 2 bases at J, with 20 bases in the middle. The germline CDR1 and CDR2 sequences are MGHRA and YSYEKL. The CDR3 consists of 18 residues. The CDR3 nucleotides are TGCGCCAGCAGCCAGGCGACCGGCCAGGGGTATGGCAATCAGCCCCAGCATTTT. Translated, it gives CASSQATGQGYGNQPQHF.

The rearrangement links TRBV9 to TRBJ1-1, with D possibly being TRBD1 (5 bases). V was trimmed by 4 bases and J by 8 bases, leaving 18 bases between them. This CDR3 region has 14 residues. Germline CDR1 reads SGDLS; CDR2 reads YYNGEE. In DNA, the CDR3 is TGTGCCAGCAGCCATGTGGGGGTAACGTTGGAAGCTTTCTTT. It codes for CASSHVGVTLEAFF.

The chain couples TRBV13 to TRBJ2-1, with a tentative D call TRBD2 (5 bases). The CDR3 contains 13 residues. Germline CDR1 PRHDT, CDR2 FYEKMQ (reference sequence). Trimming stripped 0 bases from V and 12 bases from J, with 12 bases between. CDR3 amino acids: CASSLGRAVGQFF. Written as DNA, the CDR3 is TGTGCCAGCAGCTTAGGGAGAGCGGTTGGGCAGTTCTTC.

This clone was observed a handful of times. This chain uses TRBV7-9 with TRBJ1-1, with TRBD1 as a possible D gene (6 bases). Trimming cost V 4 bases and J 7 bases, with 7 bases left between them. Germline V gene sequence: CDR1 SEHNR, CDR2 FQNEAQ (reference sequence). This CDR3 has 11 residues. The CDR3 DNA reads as TGTGCCAGCAGCTCGACAGGTGAAGCTTTCTTT. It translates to CASSSTGEAFF.

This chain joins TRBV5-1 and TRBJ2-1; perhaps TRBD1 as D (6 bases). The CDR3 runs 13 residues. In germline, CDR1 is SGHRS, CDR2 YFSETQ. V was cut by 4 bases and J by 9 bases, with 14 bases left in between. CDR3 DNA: TGCGCCAGCAGCCCGTCAGGGGTGGGTGAGCAGTTCTTC. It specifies CASSPSGVGEQFF.

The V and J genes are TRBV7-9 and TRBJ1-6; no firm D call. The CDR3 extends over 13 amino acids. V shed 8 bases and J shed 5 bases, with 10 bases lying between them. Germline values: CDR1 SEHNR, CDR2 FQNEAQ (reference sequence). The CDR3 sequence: CASLGQNNSPLHF. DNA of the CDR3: TGTGCCAGCTTAGGGCAGAATAATTCACCCCTCCACTTT. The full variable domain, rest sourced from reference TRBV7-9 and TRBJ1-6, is DTGVSQNPRHKITKRGQNVTFRCDPISEHNRLYWYRQTLGQGPEFLTYFQNEAQLEKSRLLSDRFSAERPKGSFSTLEIQRTEQGDSAMYLCASLGQNNSPLHFGNGTRLTVT.

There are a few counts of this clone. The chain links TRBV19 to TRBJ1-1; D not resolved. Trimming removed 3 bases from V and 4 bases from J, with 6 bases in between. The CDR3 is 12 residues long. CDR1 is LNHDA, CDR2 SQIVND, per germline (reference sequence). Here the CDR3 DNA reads TGTGCCAGTAGTATCGGTGTCACTGAAGCTTTCTTT. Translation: CASSIGVTEAFF.

Here the CDR3 reads CASSDPRTSRYEQYF. CDR3 bases: TGTGCCAGCAGTGATCCAAGGACTAGCCGGTACGAGCAGTACTTC. V is TRBV2 and J is TRBJ2-7; TRBD2 matches at 8 bases. This CDR3 comprises 15 residues. CDR1 and CDR2 from the germline V gene are SNHLY and FYNNEI. V shed 3 bases and J 4 bases; nucleotides not matched to a gene: 8. Full variable domain (remainder filled in from reference TRBV2 and TRBJ2-7): EPEVTQTPSHQVTQMGQEVILRCVPISNHLYFYWYRQILGQKVEFLVSFYNNEISEKSEIFDDQFSVERPDGSNFTLKIRSTKLEDSAMYFCASSDPRTSRYEQYFGPGTRLTVT.

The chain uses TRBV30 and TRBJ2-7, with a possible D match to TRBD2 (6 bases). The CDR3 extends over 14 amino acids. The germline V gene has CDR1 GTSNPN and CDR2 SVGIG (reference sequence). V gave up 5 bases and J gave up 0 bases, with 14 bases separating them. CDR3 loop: CAWGWEVGSYEQYF. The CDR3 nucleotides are TGTGCCTGGGGTTGGGAGGTCGGCTCCTACGAGCAGTACTTC. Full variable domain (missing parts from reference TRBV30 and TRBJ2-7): SQTIHQWPATLVQPVGSPLSLECTVEGTSNPNLYWYRQAAGRGLQLLFYSVGIGQISSEVPQNLSASRPQDRQFILSSKKLLLSDSGFYLCAWGWEVGSYEQYFGPGTRLTVT.

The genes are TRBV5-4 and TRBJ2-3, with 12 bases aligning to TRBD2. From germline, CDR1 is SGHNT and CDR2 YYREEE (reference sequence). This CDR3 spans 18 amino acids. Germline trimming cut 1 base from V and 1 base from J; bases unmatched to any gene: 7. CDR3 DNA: TGTGCCAGCAGCTTGCTTCTAGCGGGGGGGCCAGGCACAGATACGCAGTATTTT. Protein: CASSLLLAGGPGTDTQYF. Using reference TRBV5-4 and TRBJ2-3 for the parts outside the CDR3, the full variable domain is ETGVTQSPTHLIKTRGQQVTLRCSSQSGHNTVSWYQQALGQGPQFIFQYYREEENGRGNFPPRFSGLQFPNYSSELNVNALELDDSALYLCASSLLLAGGPGTDTQYFGPGTRLTVL.

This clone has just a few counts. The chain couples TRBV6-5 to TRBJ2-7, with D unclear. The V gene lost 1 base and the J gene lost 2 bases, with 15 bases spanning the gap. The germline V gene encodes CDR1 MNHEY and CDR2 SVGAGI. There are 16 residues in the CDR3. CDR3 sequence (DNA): TGTGCCAGCAGTTACTTAGTTGGGTTGGGCCCCTACGAGCAGTACTTC. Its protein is CASSYLVGLGPYEQYF.

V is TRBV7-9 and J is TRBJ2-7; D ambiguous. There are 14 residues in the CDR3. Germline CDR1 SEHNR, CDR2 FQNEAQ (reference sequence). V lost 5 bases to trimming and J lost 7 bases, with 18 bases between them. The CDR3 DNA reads TGTGCCAGCAGCCCAGTGGCCCTCCCGAGGGAGCAGTACTTC. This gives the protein CASSPVALPREQYF.

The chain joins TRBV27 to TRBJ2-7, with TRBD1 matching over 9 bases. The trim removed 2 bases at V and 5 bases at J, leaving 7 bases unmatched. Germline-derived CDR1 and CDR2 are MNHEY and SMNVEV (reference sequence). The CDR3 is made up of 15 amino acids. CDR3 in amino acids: CASSLRDRVIDEQYF. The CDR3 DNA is TGTGCCAGCAGTTTACGGGACAGGGTAATAGACGAGCAGTACTTC.

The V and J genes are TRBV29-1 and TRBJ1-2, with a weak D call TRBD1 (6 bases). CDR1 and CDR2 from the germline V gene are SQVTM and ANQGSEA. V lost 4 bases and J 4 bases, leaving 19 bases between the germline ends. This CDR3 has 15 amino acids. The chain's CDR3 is CSVGLSTGLGYGYTF. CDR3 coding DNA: TGCAGCGTTGGACTCTCTACAGGGTTGGGCTATGGCTACACCTTC.

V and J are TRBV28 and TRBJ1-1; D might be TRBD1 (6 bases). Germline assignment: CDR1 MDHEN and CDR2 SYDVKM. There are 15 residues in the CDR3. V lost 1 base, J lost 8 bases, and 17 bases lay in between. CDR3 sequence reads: CASSLSARGTREAFF. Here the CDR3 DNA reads TGTGCCAGCAGTTTATCTGCTCGGGGGACAAGGGAAGCTTTCTTT.

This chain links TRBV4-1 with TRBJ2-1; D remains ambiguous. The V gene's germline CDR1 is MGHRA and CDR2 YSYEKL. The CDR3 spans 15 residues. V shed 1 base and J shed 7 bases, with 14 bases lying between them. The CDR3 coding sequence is TGCGCCAGCAGCCAAGGTGGTGTCGGGCGAAATGAGCAGTTCTTC. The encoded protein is CASSQGGVGRNEQFF.

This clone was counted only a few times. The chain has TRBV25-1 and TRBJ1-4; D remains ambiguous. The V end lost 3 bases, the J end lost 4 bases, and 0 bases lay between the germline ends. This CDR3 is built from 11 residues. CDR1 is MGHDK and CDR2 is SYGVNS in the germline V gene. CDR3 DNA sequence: TGTGCCAGCAGTGATAATGAAAAACTGTTTTTT. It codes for CASSDNEKLFF.

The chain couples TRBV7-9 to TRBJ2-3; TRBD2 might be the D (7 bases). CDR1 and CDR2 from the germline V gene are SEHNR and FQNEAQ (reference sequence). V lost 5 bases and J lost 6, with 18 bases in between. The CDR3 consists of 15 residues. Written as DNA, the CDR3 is TGTGCCAGCAGCCCTCGGTCCGGGGGGCCGGATACGCAGTATTTT. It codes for CASSPRSGGPDTQYF. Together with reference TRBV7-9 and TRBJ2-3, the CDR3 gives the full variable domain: DTGVSQNPRHKITKRGQNVTFRCDPISEHNRLYWYRQTLGQGPEFLTYFQNEAQLEKSRLLSDRFSAERPKGSFSTLEIQRTEQGDSAMYLCASSPRSGGPDTQYFGPGTRLTVL.